The T cell receptor (beta chain) described here comes from a study of CD8 T cells in Susac syndrome. This clonotype was observed once. RNA in amounts of roughly 0.5 to 1 ug was reverse transcribed with random hexamers. immunoSEQ multiplex PCR amplified TCR beta CDR3 across 54 Vbeta, 13 Jbeta. TCRdb fed the immunoSEQ multiplex PCR reads into MiXCR, producing one record per CDR3 protein. This table holds approximately 150,000 distinct CDR3 sequences, approximately 94% found once. Isolation of CD8+ and CD4+ T cells was performed negatively, whereas enrichment of TEMRA cells was done by FACS. CDR1 SGHTA and CDR2 FQGNSA come from the germline V gene. The CDR3 consists of 13 residues. The V end was cut by 3 bases, the J end by 4 bases, with 9 bases between.

This chain joins TRBV7-2 and TRBJ1-2; no clear D. Sample: CD4+ T cells from PBMCs. The TCR originated in a human donor in good health. CDR3 coding DNA: TGTGCCAGCAGCTTGACTCTTAGCTATGGCTACACCTTC. This translates into CASSLTLSYGYTF.